These T cell receptor beta chains were read from a single sample in a study of cytomegalovirus exposure and HLA in healthy donors. The assay was immunoSEQ multiplex PCR, and TCRdb's table has in-frame clones only and misses some. The data show nearly 110,000 clones, with less than 90% seen just once and more than 1.5% held by the top ten. Sequencing was performed on PBMCs. The receptors were sampled from a woman younger than 35 in good health and CMV-seropositive. CDR3s include the opening cysteine and the closing phenylalanine or tryptophan. D genes are given only for firm matches. Not all rows give a size; the values are once, few, many and, for expanded clones, a class.

j_gene: TRBJ2-7; v_gene: TRBV19; abundance: -; d_gene: TRBD1; CDR3nt: TGTGCCAGTAGTGTGACAGGGGGCTCCTACGAGCAGTACTTC; CDR3aa: CASSVTGGSYEQYF
j_gene: TRBJ1-5; v_gene: TRBV5-4; abundance: -; d_gene: -; CDR3nt: TGTGCCAGCAGCTTTGAGGGCGATCAGCCCCAGCATTTT; CDR3aa: CASSFEGDQPQHF
j_gene: TRBJ1-5; v_gene: TRBV4-1; abundance: -; d_gene: TRBD1; CDR3nt: TGCGCCAGCAGCCAAGTTCCGGGACAGGGAAATCAGCCCCAGCATTTT; CDR3aa: CASSQVPGQGNQPQHF
j_gene: TRBJ1-6; v_gene: TRBV28; abundance: -; d_gene: -; CDR3nt: TGTGCCAGCAGCGCAGGGTCACCCCTCCACTTT; CDR3aa: CASSAGSPLHF
j_gene: TRBJ1-2; v_gene: TRBV18; abundance: once; d_gene: -; CDR3nt: TGTGCCAGCTCACCGCCGGGACACGACTATGGCTACACCTTC; CDR3aa: CASSPPGHDYGYTF
j_gene: TRBJ1-3; v_gene: TRBV15; abundance: -; d_gene: -; CDR3nt: TGTGCCACCAGCAGAGGACAGTCTGGAAACACCATATATTTT; CDR3aa: CATSRGQSGNTIYF
j_gene: TRBJ1-1; v_gene: TRBV10-2; abundance: -; d_gene: TRBD1; CDR3nt: TGCGCCAGCAGTGGGGACAGGGGGAGGACTGAAGCTTTCTTT; CDR3aa: CASSGDRGRTEAFF
j_gene: TRBJ1-2; v_gene: TRBV7-2; abundance: -; d_gene: TRBD1; CDR3nt: TGTGCCAGCAGCCCCAGACAGGCAGGGGGTGGCTACACCTTC; CDR3aa: CASSPRQAGGGYTF
j_gene: TRBJ1-6; v_gene: TRBV7-2; abundance: -; d_gene: TRBD1; CDR3nt: TGTGCCAGCAGCTTCACGACAGGGCTAAATTCACCCCTCCACTTT; CDR3aa: CASSFTTGLNSPLHF
j_gene: TRBJ1-1; v_gene: TRBV4-1; abundance: -; d_gene: -; CDR3nt: TGCGCCAGCAGCCCGGTAGCCAGGGGAGACACTGAAGCTTTCTTT; CDR3aa: CASSPVARGDTEAFF
j_gene: TRBJ2-1; v_gene: TRBV11-1; abundance: -; d_gene: TRBD1; CDR3nt: TGTGCCAGCAGCCACACAGATAGGGGGCTTAATGAGCAGTTCTTC; CDR3aa: CASSHTDRGLNEQFF
j_gene: TRBJ1-6; v_gene: TRBV9; abundance: once; d_gene: -; CDR3nt: TGTGCCAGCAGCGTAGCCGAGCCGGAGAGTTCACCCCTCCACTTT; CDR3aa: CASSVAEPESSPLHF
j_gene: TRBJ1-5; v_gene: TRBV4-1; abundance: -; d_gene: TRBD1; CDR3nt: TGCGCCAGCAGCCAAGCTAGGACAGGGGACAATCAGCCCCAGCATTTT; CDR3aa: CASSQARTGDNQPQHF
j_gene: TRBJ1-1; v_gene: TRBV5-6; abundance: -; d_gene: -; CDR3nt: TGTGCCAGCAGCCTAGACAGGAACACTGAAGCTTTCTTT; CDR3aa: CASSLDRNTEAFF
j_gene: TRBJ2-3; v_gene: TRBV19; abundance: -; d_gene: TRBD2; CDR3nt: TGTGCCAGTAGTTCCTCCCGACTAGCGGGGTCAGATACGCAGTATTTT; CDR3aa: CASSSSRLAGSDTQYF
j_gene: TRBJ1-5; v_gene: TRBV28; abundance: once; d_gene: TRBD1; CDR3nt: TGTGCCAGCACTGTAGGCGGGACAGGGGGTCGCAATCAGCCCCAGCATTTT; CDR3aa: CASTVGGTGGRNQPQHF
j_gene: TRBJ2-2; v_gene: TRBV9; abundance: -; d_gene: TRBD2; CDR3nt: TGTGCCAGCAGCCCCAGATCTGCGGGGGGGAGTACCGGGGAGCTGTTTTTT; CDR3aa: CASSPRSAGGSTGELFF
j_gene: TRBJ2-3; v_gene: TRBV2; abundance: -; d_gene: -; CDR3nt: TGTGCCAGCAGTGCAACAGGGCCAGATACGCAGTATTTT; CDR3aa: CASSATGPDTQYF
j_gene: TRBJ1-6; v_gene: TRBV18; abundance: -; d_gene: -; CDR3nt: TGTGCCAGCTCACCAGTGGGGAGCTCCTATAATTCACCCCTCCACTTT; CDR3aa: CASSPVGSSYNSPLHF
j_gene: TRBJ2-7; v_gene: TRBV9; abundance: -; d_gene: -; CDR3nt: TGTGCCAGCAGCGCTGCGTTGAAGAACGAGCAGTACTTC; CDR3aa: CASSAALKNEQYF
j_gene: TRBJ1-1; v_gene: TRBV6-5; abundance: -; d_gene: -; CDR3nt: TGTGCCAGCTTTTATCTGGGGGCGGGAGCTTTCTTT; CDR3aa: CASFYLGAGAFF
j_gene: TRBJ1-1; v_gene: TRBV6-6; abundance: -; d_gene: TRBD1; CDR3nt: TGTGCCAGCAGTTCCAGGGGGCCTGGGGACACTGAAGCTTTCTTT; CDR3aa: CASSSRGPGDTEAFF
j_gene: TRBJ2-5; v_gene: TRBV2; abundance: -; d_gene: TRBD1; CDR3nt: TGTGCCAGCAGTGAGGGTCCAGGGGGCAACTTC; CDR3aa: CASSEGPGGNF
j_gene: TRBJ1-2; v_gene: TRBV4-1; abundance: -; d_gene: TRBD1; CDR3nt: TGCGCCAGCAGCAAGCGGGACAGGGACCATGGCTACACCTTC; CDR3aa: CASSKRDRDHGYTF
j_gene: TRBJ1-1; v_gene: TRBV2; abundance: -; d_gene: -; CDR3nt: TGTGCCAGCAGTGAAGCGGGGACAAACACTGAAGCTTTCTTT; CDR3aa: CASSEAGTNTEAFF
j_gene: TRBJ1-5; v_gene: TRBV2; abundance: -; d_gene: -; CDR3nt: TGTGCCAGCTGCAGGGAGGGTCAGCCCCAGCATTTT; CDR3aa: CASCREGQPQHF
j_gene: TRBJ2-3; v_gene: TRBV11-2; abundance: once; d_gene: -; CDR3nt: TGTGCCAGCAGCTTATTGTCCGGGGGTCGGGATACGCAGTATTTT; CDR3aa: CASSLLSGGRDTQYF
j_gene: TRBJ2-5; v_gene: TRBV18; abundance: -; d_gene: -; CDR3nt: TGTGCCAGCTCACCACCCGTCAAGCGGGCGATCCAAGAGACCCAGTACTTC; CDR3aa: CASSPPVKRAIQETQYF
j_gene: TRBJ2-1; v_gene: TRBV5-1; abundance: -; d_gene: TRBD2; CDR3nt: TGCGCCAGCAGCTACGGCGGGGGGTTTGAGTACAATGAGCAGTTCTTC; CDR3aa: CASSYGGGFEYNEQFF
j_gene: TRBJ2-1; v_gene: TRBV27; abundance: few; d_gene: -; CDR3nt: TGTGCCAGCATTAAGAGAGGGGGTTTGTACAATGAGCAGTTCTTC; CDR3aa: CASIKRGGLYNEQFF
j_gene: TRBJ2-7; v_gene: TRBV2; abundance: -; d_gene: TRBD2; CDR3nt: TGTGCCAGTAGGACTAGCGGGGTCTACGAGCAGTACTTC; CDR3aa: CASRTSGVYEQYF
j_gene: TRBJ2-7; v_gene: TRBV15; abundance: -; d_gene: -; CDR3nt: TGTGCCACCAGCAGAGATTTGGAGGCATCCTACGAGCAGTACTTC; CDR3aa: CATSRDLEASYEQYF
j_gene: TRBJ2-5; v_gene: TRBV14; abundance: -; d_gene: -; CDR3nt: TGTGCCAGCAGCCAAGGGACATGGGAGACCCAGTACTTC; CDR3aa: CASSQGTWETQYF
j_gene: TRBJ1-1; v_gene: TRBV5-5; abundance: -; d_gene: -; CDR3nt: TGTGCCAGCAGTAACAGGCCAGGGGCGGACACTGAAGCTTTCTTT; CDR3aa: CASSNRPGADTEAFF
j_gene: TRBJ2-1; v_gene: TRBV4-1; abundance: -; d_gene: TRBD2; CDR3nt: TGCGCCAGCAGCCAAGATCCACTAGCGGGGGCCCCCAATGAGCAGTTCTTC; CDR3aa: CASSQDPLAGAPNEQFF
j_gene: TRBJ1-1; v_gene: TRBV28; abundance: -; d_gene: -; CDR3nt: TGTGCCAGCAGTCAGGTCTCCCTGGGGAACACTGAAGCTTTCTTT; CDR3aa: CASSQVSLGNTEAFF
j_gene: TRBJ1-2; v_gene: TRBV5-1; abundance: once; d_gene: TRBD1; CDR3nt: TGCGCCAGCAGCTCCGGGACAGGCCTTCTATATGGCTACACCTTC; CDR3aa: CASSSGTGLLYGYTF
j_gene: TRBJ1-2; v_gene: TRBV27; abundance: few; d_gene: TRBD1; CDR3nt: TGTGCCAGCAGTCCATATCAGGGGGACGGCTATGGCTACACCTTC; CDR3aa: CASSPYQGDGYGYTF
j_gene: TRBJ1-4; v_gene: TRBV9; abundance: -; d_gene: -; CDR3nt: TGTGCCAGCAGCTTTTCCGGGTTCGATGAAAAACTGTTTTTT; CDR3aa: CASSFSGFDEKLFF
j_gene: TRBJ1-5; v_gene: TRBV7-9; abundance: -; d_gene: -; CDR3nt: TGTGCCAGCAGCGAGACAGGAAGCAATCAGCCCCAGCATTTT; CDR3aa: CASSETGSNQPQHF
j_gene: TRBJ2-1; v_gene: TRBV10-2; abundance: -; d_gene: TRBD2; CDR3nt: TGCGCCAGCAGCGTCTCGGGGGGGCATTACAATGAGCAGTTCTTC; CDR3aa: CASSVSGGHYNEQFF
j_gene: TRBJ1-2; v_gene: TRBV9; abundance: -; d_gene: TRBD1; CDR3nt: TGTGCCAGCAACTCAGGGGGCGCGAATTATGGCTACACCTTC; CDR3aa: CASNSGGANYGYTF
j_gene: TRBJ1-2; v_gene: TRBV29-1; abundance: -; d_gene: -; CDR3nt: TGCAGCGTTGGGGAAACAGGAAGGGGCTATGGCTACACCTTC; CDR3aa: CSVGETGRGYGYTF
j_gene: TRBJ1-2; v_gene: TRBV18; abundance: -; d_gene: TRBD1; CDR3nt: TGTGCCAGCTCACCGGCAGGGGGAATCTATGGCTACACCTTC; CDR3aa: CASSPAGGIYGYTF
j_gene: TRBJ1-1; v_gene: TRBV28; abundance: -; d_gene: TRBD1; CDR3nt: TGTGCCAGCAGTTATCAGGGGGTCACTGAAGCTTTCTTT; CDR3aa: CASSYQGVTEAFF
j_gene: TRBJ2-3; v_gene: TRBV27; abundance: -; d_gene: TRBD2; CDR3nt: TGTGCCAGCAGCTCTAGCGGGGGGCACGCGGATACGCAGTATTTT; CDR3aa: CASSSSGGHADTQYF
j_gene: TRBJ2-7; v_gene: TRBV14; abundance: -; d_gene: -; CDR3nt: TGTGCCAGCAGCCAAGTAGGCAGGGGAAGTATCTACGAGCAGTACTTC; CDR3aa: CASSQVGRGSIYEQYF
j_gene: TRBJ2-2; v_gene: TRBV15; abundance: -; d_gene: TRBD1; CDR3nt: TGTGCCACCAGCAGAGTTTTTGGACAGGTGGGATCTACGAACACCGGGGAGCTGTTTTTT; CDR3aa: CATSRVFGQVGSTNTGELFF
j_gene: TRBJ1-1; v_gene: TRBV14; abundance: -; d_gene: -; CDR3nt: TGTGCCAGCAGCCAGGGTCGGAGCACTGAAGCTTTCTTT; CDR3aa: CASSQGRSTEAFF
j_gene: TRBJ1-6; v_gene: TRBV4-3; abundance: -; d_gene: TRBD1; CDR3nt: TGCGCCAGCAGCCAAGAAGGGGGCGGTTCACCCCTCCACTTT; CDR3aa: CASSQEGGGSPLHF
j_gene: TRBJ2-3; v_gene: TRBV5-1; abundance: -; d_gene: TRBD2; CDR3nt: TGCGCCAGCAGCGTATGGACTTGGAGTAGCGGGGAAAGCACAGATACGCAGTATTTT; CDR3aa: CASSVWTWSSGESTDTQYF
j_gene: TRBJ1-2; v_gene: TRBV7-6; abundance: -; d_gene: TRBD1; CDR3nt: TGTGCCAGCAGCTCTGGGACAGGAGACTATGGCTACACCTTC; CDR3aa: CASSSGTGDYGYTF
j_gene: TRBJ1-3; v_gene: TRBV9; abundance: -; d_gene: -; CDR3nt: TGTGCCAGCACCTTGGACACCTCTGGAAACACCATATATTTT; CDR3aa: CASTLDTSGNTIYF
j_gene: TRBJ1-5; v_gene: TRBV19; abundance: -; d_gene: -; CDR3nt: TGTGCCAGTAGTACTAATACAGGGCTTCAGCCCCAGCATTTT; CDR3aa: CASSTNTGLQPQHF
j_gene: TRBJ2-1; v_gene: TRBV7-9; abundance: -; d_gene: TRBD2; CDR3nt: TGTGCCAGCAGCCCGTCTTTGGGACTAGCGGGGAGGGATGAGCAGTTCTTC; CDR3aa: CASSPSLGLAGRDEQFF